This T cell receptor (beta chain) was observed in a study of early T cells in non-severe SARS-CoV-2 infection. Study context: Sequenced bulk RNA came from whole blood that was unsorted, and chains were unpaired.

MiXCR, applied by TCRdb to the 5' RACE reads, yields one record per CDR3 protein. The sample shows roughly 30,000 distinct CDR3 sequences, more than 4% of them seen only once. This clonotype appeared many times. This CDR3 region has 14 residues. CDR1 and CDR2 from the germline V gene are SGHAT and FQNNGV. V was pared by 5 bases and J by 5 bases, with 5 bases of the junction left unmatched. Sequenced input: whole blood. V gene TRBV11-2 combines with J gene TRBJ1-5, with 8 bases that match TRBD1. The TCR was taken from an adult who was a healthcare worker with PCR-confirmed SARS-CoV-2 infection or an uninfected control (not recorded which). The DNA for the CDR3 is TGTGCCAGCAGCCGAGGGACAGGCTATCAGCCCCAGCATTTT. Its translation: CASSRGTGYQPQHF.